One sample yielded the 30 T cell receptor beta chains listed below, sequenced in a study of blood T cell repertoires in COVID-19. Only in-frame clones appear in the TCRdb table, and some are missing; sequencing was by immunoSEQ multiplex PCR. This sample carries about 150,000 clones, 75% to 95% of them seen once, and the ten largest clones take over 0.45%. Sequencing used peripheral blood. These receptors were taken from a man aged 50-59 years with acute or convalescent COVID-19.

The CDR3 spells CASPDRDPYEQYV. The DNA of the CDR3 is TGCGCCAGCCCGGACAGGGACCCCTACGAGCAGTACGTC. The rearrangement links TRBV5-1 to TRBJ2-7; the match to TRBD1 covers 8 bases. The CDR3 covers 13 residues. Looked up from germline, CDR1 is SGHRS and CDR2 is YFSETQ. V lost 7 bases and J lost 2; bases outside the gene matches: 5.

The rearrangement joins TRBV30 to TRBJ1-1; D possibly corresponds to TRBD1 (5 bases). The CDR3 is made up of 13 amino acids. Germline values: CDR1 GTSNPN, CDR2 SVGIG (reference sequence). V was cut by 5 bases and J by 1 base, with 11 bases left in between. The DNA of the CDR3 is TGTGCCTGGGGCAGGGCGGAGAACACTGAAGCTTTCTTT. This translates into CAWGRAENTEAFF. Full variable domain (outside the CDR3, taken from reference TRBV30 and TRBJ1-1): SQTIHQWPATLVQPVGSPLSLECTVEGTSNPNLYWYRQAAGRGLQLLFYSVGIGQISSEVPQNLSASRPQDRQFILSSKKLLLSDSGFYLCAWGRAENTEAFFGQGTRLTVV.

This chain links TRBV5-6 with TRBJ2-1, with 9 bases identical to TRBD1. The germline CDR1 and CDR2 sequences are SGHDT and YYEEEE. V shed 4 bases, J shed 7 bases, and the junction held 6 bases outside the gene matches. This CDR3 has 14 amino acids. The CDR3 DNA follows: TGTGCCAGCAGCGCCGGGACAGGGCAGAATGAGCAGTTCTTC. It yields the protein CASSAGTGQNEQFF.

CDR3 in amino acids: CASSPQRSHNEQFF. CDR3 bases: TGTGCCAGCAGCCCCCAGCGTAGCCACAATGAGCAGTTCTTC. The rearrangement uses TRBV7-3 and TRBJ2-1; D is uncertain. V was pared by 5 bases and J by 5 bases, with 13 bases between. CDR1 and CDR2 from the germline V gene are SGHTA and FQGTGA. This CDR3 is 14 amino acids long.

The CDR3 protein is CASSPLGATDTQYF. CDR3 nucleotide sequence: TGTGCCAGCAGCCCCCTGGGGGCCACAGATACGCAGTATTTT. This chain joins TRBV14 and TRBJ2-3; tentatively, D is TRBD1 (6 bases). The V end lost 4 bases, the J end lost 2 bases, and 10 bases lay between the germline ends. Germline CDR1 and CDR2: SGHDN and FVKESK. The CDR3 has 14 amino acids.

Details on this clone: One junction end disagrees with the germline gene, perhaps due to a read error. The chain carries TRBV5-1 and TRBJ1-1, with D tentatively TRBD1 (6 bases). CDR3 length: 13 amino acids. Germline V lookup: CDR1 SGHRS, CDR2 YFSETQ. CDR3 loop: CASSLGANTEAFF. CDR3 coding DNA: TGCGCCAGCAGTTTGGGGGCCAACACTGAAGCTTTCTTT.

This rearrangement joins TRBV15 to TRBJ2-6; D might be TRBD1 (5 bases). V was shortened by 9 bases and J by 0 bases, with 12 bases between the two germline ends. Germline CDR1 and CDR2: LNHNV and YYDKDF (reference sequence). The CDR3 is 15 amino acids. The CDR3 loop reads CATTTGPSGANVLTF. The CDR3 DNA reads as TGTGCCACTACAACAGGACCCTCTGGGGCCAACGTCCTGACTTTC.

The chain is built from TRBV5-1 and TRBJ2-1, with D possibly TRBD1 on 5 matching bases. V lost 5 bases, J lost 6 bases, and 18 bases lay in between. CDR3 size: 15 residues. Germline assignment: CDR1 SGHRS and CDR2 YFSETQ. This CDR3 is CASSLDLGARNEQFF. The DNA for the CDR3 is TGCGCCAGCAGTTTAGATCTAGGGGCTCGCAATGAGCAGTTCTTC.

The CDR3 loop reads CASSTGQRNQPQHF. In DNA, the CDR3 is TGCGCCAGCAGTACCGGACAGCGCAATCAGCCCCAGCATTTT. The chain is built from TRBV5-1 and TRBJ1-5, with TRBD1 as a possible D gene (6 bases). V lost 5 bases and J 2 bases, leaving 11 bases between the germline ends. This CDR3 region has 14 residues. Germline loops: CDR1 SGHRS, CDR2 YFSETQ.

The chain recombines TRBV6-2 or TRBV6-3 with TRBJ2-2, with 7 nucleotides matching TRBD2. The CDR3 is made up of 15 amino acids. J lost 6 bases, V lost 0 bases, and 4 bases had no gene match. In germline, CDR1 is MNHEY, CDR2 SVGEGT. The CDR3 loop reads CASSYSTSSAGELFF. The CDR3 DNA follows: TGTGCCAGCAGTTACTCGACTAGCTCCGCCGGGGAGCTGTTTTTT.

The chain combines TRBV7-2 with TRBJ2-1; a weak D match, TRBD1 (7 bases). Trimming cost V 7 bases and J 6 bases, with 19 bases left between them. This CDR3 region has 15 residues. Germline V gene sequence: CDR1 SGHTA, CDR2 FQGNSA. Here the CDR3 reads CASTLEGQIFNEQFF. CDR3 coding DNA: TGTGCCAGCACCTTGGAGGGACAGATCTTCAATGAGCAGTTCTTC.

V is TRBV12-3 or TRBV12-4 and J is TRBJ2-7; 8 bases align to TRBD1. The CDR3 contains 13 residues. Germline trimming cut 5 bases from V and 7 bases from J; bases unmatched to any gene: 7. CDR3 coding DNA: TGTGCCAGCAGTCTAGGACAGGGAAGGGAGCAGTACGTC. It translates to CASSLGQGREQYV.

This clone was seen a single time. The V call is TRBV21-1, the J call TRBJ2-7; TRBD2, the D gene given by the table, was not confirmed from the DNA. TRBV21-1 corresponds to a pseudogene. This CDR3 has 14 amino acids. CDR3 nucleotides: TGTGCCAGCAGCAGGTGGACGAGGGCCTACGAGCAGTACGTC. It translates to CASSRWTRAYEQYV.

The rearrangement joins TRBV5-1 to TRBJ2-3; D is possibly TRBD2 (5 bases). The CDR3 spans 13 residues. Trimming pared 5 bases from V and 4 bases from J, leaving 11 bases between. Germline lookup yields CDR1 SGHRS and CDR2 YFSETQ. The CDR3 here is CASRGLAPDTQYF. The CDR3 nucleotides are TGCGCCAGCAGAGGGCTAGCCCCAGATACGCAGTATTTT.

This clone was counted only a few times. The chain joins TRBV6-4 to TRBJ2-1, with TRBD2 matching 7 bases. Looked up from germline, CDR1 is MRHNA and CDR2 is SNTAGT. The CDR3 has 15 residues. Losses at the gene ends were 4 bases for V and 10 bases for J; bases not matched to a gene: 13. CDR3: CASSGGGPSAREQFF. CDR3 DNA sequence: TGTGCCAGCAGTGGCGGGGGACCGAGCGCCAGAGAGCAGTTCTTC.

J is TRBJ1-2 and V is TRBV6-1, with 7 bases matching TRBD1. CDR1 is MNHNS, CDR2 SASEGT, per germline. The V and J ends lost 4 bases and 8 bases, in that order; junction bases with no gene match: 10. The CDR3 is 14 residues long. The CDR3 nucleotides are TGTGCCAGCAGTGCACAGGGGAGTAGGGAGGGCTACACCTTC. It encodes CASSAQGSREGYTF.

This rearrangement joins TRBV2 to TRBJ2-1; possibly TRBD2 for D (5 bases). Germline V gives CDR1 SNHLY, CDR2 FYNNEI. The CDR3 length is 14 residues. Trimming removed 6 bases at V and 10 bases at J, with 19 bases between. The CDR3 DNA sequence: TGTGCCAGCAGGGCCCTGGCGGGTTCGGGGGAGCAGTTCTTC. Amino acid sequence: CASRALAGSGEQFF.

This rearrangement joins TRBV6-5 to TRBJ1-4; possibly TRBD1 for D (6 bases). The CDR3 has 14 residues. CDR1 is MNHEY and CDR2 is SVGAGI in the germline V gene. With 6 bases removed from V and 4 bases from J, the gap between germline ends came to 12 bases. The CDR3 DNA follows: TGTGCCAGCAGGAAACAGGGCTTTAATGAAAAACTGTTTTTT. It translates to CASRKQGFNEKLFF.

The chain has TRBV3-1 (or the pseudogene TRBV3-2) and TRBJ2-2; 10 bases align to TRBD2. This CDR3 region has 17 residues. Per the germline V gene, CDR1 is LGHDT and CDR2 is YNNKEL (reference sequence). V was pared by 4 bases and J by 3 bases, with 8 bases of the junction left unmatched. CDR3 DNA sequence: TGTGCCAGCAGCCCCCGAAGGCTAGCGGGAGACACCGGGGAGCTGTTTTTT. Residues: CASSPRRLAGDTGELFF.

J is TRBJ1-5 and V is TRBV18; unclear D gene. V was pared by 3 bases and J by 3 bases, with 12 bases between. This CDR3 has 15 amino acids. Germline assignment: CDR1 KGHSH and CDR2 LQKENI. The CDR3 nucleotides read TGTGCCAGCTCACCCCAACGAGAGCTCAATCAGCCCCAGCATTTT. It codes for CASSPQRELNQPQHF.

A single count supports this clone. In nucleotides, the CDR3 is TGTGCCAGCAGCGTTAGGGGGCGGGGCACCGGGGAGCTGTTTTTT. Protein: CASSVRGRGTGELFF. J is TRBJ2-2 and V is TRBV7-9; D possibly corresponds to TRBD1 (7 bases). This CDR3 region has 15 residues. Between the trimmed V and J ends, which lost 5 bases and 4 bases, there was a span of 14 bases. Germline V gene lookup returns CDR1 SEHNR and CDR2 FQNEAQ (reference sequence).

The rearrangement uses TRBV27 and TRBJ2-7; 8 positions agree with TRBD2. Germline V gene lookup returns CDR1 MNHEY and CDR2 SMNVEV (reference sequence). The CDR3 has 12 amino acids. The V segment lost 6 bases and the J segment 3 bases; nucleotides outside the gene matches: 1. CDR3 DNA sequence: TGTGCCAGCAGCACTAGCGGCTACGAGCAGTACTTC. As protein: CASSTSGYEQYF.

The rearrangement links TRBV4-3 to TRBJ2-1; 9 bases map to TRBD1. Trimming removed 3 bases from V and 2 bases from J; junction bases left unmatched: 5. Looked up from germline, CDR1 is LGHNA and CDR2 is YSLEER. The CDR3 runs to 16 residues. The DNA for the CDR3 is TGCGCCAGCAGCCAGCACAGGGGGCCTCCCTACAATGAGCAGTTCTTC. Protein sequence: CASSQHRGPPYNEQFF.

This chain links TRBV9 with TRBJ1-3; the match to TRBD1 covers 8 bases. Germline values: CDR1 SGDLS, CDR2 YYNGEE. CDR3 length: 19 residues. Trimming cost V 4 bases and J 1 base; bases outside gene matches: 16. CDR3 sequence reads: CASSSPRQGSSFSGNTIYF. DNA of the CDR3: TGTGCCAGCAGCTCTCCGAGACAGGGGTCCAGCTTTTCTGGAAACACCATATATTTT. Supplemented by reference TRBV9 and TRBJ1-3, the full variable domain reads DSGVTQTPKHLITATGQRVTLRCSPRSGDLSVYWYQQSLDQGLQFLIQYYNGEERAKGNILERFSAQQFPDLHSELNLSSLELGDSALYFCASSSPRQGSSFSGNTIYFGEGSWLTVV.

The chain uses TRBV5-4 and TRBJ2-1, with D possibly being TRBD1 (5 bases). Trimming shortened V by 0 bases and J by 8 bases, and 6 bases separated the two germline ends. Germline-derived CDR1 and CDR2 are SGHNT and YYREEE (reference sequence). This CDR3 spans 12 amino acids. DNA of the CDR3: TGTGCCAGCAGCTTGGAGGGGTATGAGCAGTTCTTC. Amino acids: CASSLEGYEQFF.

This chain connects TRBV7-3 to TRBJ1-5; a weak D match, TRBD1 (6 bases). CDR1 and CDR2 (germline): SGHTA, FQGTGA. The length of the CDR3 is 14 residues. The germline V and J ends were trimmed by 5 bases and 5 bases, with 13 bases remaining between them. CDR3 region: CASSQQGGDQPQHF. The CDR3 coding sequence is TGTGCCAGCAGCCAACAGGGAGGGGATCAGCCCCAGCATTTT.

The chain recombines TRBV19 with TRBJ1-6; TRBD1 agrees at 8 bases. The V and J ends lost 8 bases and 8 bases, in that order; junction bases with no gene match: 8. Germline assignment: CDR1 LNHDA and CDR2 SQIVND (reference sequence). This CDR3 comprises 14 residues. CDR3 in DNA: TGTGCCAGTCAAAGGACAGGGTCGGATTCACCCCTCCACTTT. The encoded protein is CASQRTGSDSPLHF.

This chain connects TRBV7-9 to TRBJ1-4; D is uncertain. The CDR3 extends over 13 amino acids. CDR1 is SEHNR and CDR2 is FQNEAQ in the germline V gene (reference sequence). Trimming shortened V by 3 bases and J by 7 bases, and 9 bases separated the two germline ends. For the CDR3, the DNA is TGTGCCAGCAGCTTTGACCTAGGTGAAAAACTGTTTTTT. Translation gives CASSFDLGEKLFF.

V gene TRBV6-6 combines with J gene TRBJ1-2, with 7 nucleotides matching TRBD1. CDR1 is MNHNY, CDR2 SVGAGI, per germline (reference sequence). Losses at the gene ends were 7 bases for V and 7 bases for J; bases not matched to a gene: 9. This CDR3 spans 13 amino acids. Here the CDR3 reads CASMRDREVGYTF. The CDR3 nucleotides read TGTGCCAGCATGCGAGACAGGGAGGTTGGCTACACCTTC.

The chain carries TRBV28 and TRBJ2-5, with 9 bases identical to TRBD2. CDR3 length: 15 amino acids. The germline CDR1 and CDR2 sequences are MDHEN and SYDVKM. V shed 3 bases and J 5 bases; nucleotides not matched to a gene: 7. This CDR3 reads CASSFWREGGETQYF. In nucleotides, the CDR3 is TGTGCCAGCAGTTTTTGGCGGGAGGGAGGGGAGACCCAGTACTTC.